This TCR beta chain stems from a study of blood T cell repertoires in COVID-19. Looking at the study overall: Spain, Italy and the United States supplied samples that represented acute and convalescent COVID-19. Nucleic acid was either cDNA or gDNA, and it came from T cells, B-cell-depleted T cells, or PBMCs.

The CDR3 sequence is 14 residues long. CDR1 and CDR2 (germline): LGHDT, YNNKEL (reference sequence). The V end was cut by 2 bases, the J end by 4 bases, with 8 bases between. Per the authors' pipeline: Estimation of nucleated cell counts was performed using reference gene primer amplification. Clones were sequenced by immunoSEQ multiplex PCR, and TCRdb holds only the in-frame ones, with some missing. V and J calls and clone size are given by that table; D and trimming were obtained from the DNA. The sample holds 300,000 to 450,000 clones, around 85% seen once. This clone was counted between two and nine times.

V is TRBV3-1 (or the pseudogene TRBV3-2) and J is TRBJ1-4; D remains ambiguous. The TCR was taken from a woman aged 18-29 years with acute or convalescent COVID-19. Sequencing was performed on peripheral blood. The CDR3 here is CASSQLFGNEKLFF. DNA for the CDR3: TGTGCCAGCAGCCAATTGTTCGGTAATGAAAAACTGTTTTTT.